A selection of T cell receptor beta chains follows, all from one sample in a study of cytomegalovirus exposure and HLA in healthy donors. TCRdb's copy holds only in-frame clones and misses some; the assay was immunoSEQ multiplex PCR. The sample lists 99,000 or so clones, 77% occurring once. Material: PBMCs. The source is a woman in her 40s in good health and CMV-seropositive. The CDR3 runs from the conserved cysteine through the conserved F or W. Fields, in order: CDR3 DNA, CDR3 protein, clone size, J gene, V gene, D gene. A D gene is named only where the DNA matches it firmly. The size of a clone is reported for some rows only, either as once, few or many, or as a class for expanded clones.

DNA: TGTGCCAGCACCCCAGGACAGGGCACTAACTATGGCTACACCTTC
CDR3: CASTPGQGTNYGYTF
size: .
J: TRBJ1-2
V: TRBV6-5
D: TRBD1

DNA: TGTGCCATCAGTAACTTTCGGACTTTCTATGGCTACACCTTC
CDR3: CAISNFRTFYGYTF
size: few
J: TRBJ1-2
V: TRBV10-3
D: .

DNA: TGTGCCAGCAGCGCCTCGGGGAACACTGAAGCTTTCTTT
CDR3: CASSASGNTEAFF
size: few
J: TRBJ1-1
V: TRBV11-2
D: .

DNA: TGTGCCAGCAGTGAGAGGGTGACAGGGGGCTTCATGACTGAAGCTTTCTTT
CDR3: CASSERVTGGFMTEAFF
size: once
J: TRBJ1-1
V: TRBV25-1
D: TRBD1

DNA: TGTGCCAGCAGCTTGTACAGGGGGCTTGAAGCACCCCTCCACTTT
CDR3: CASSLYRGLEAPLHF
size: .
J: TRBJ1-6
V: TRBV7-6
D: TRBD1

DNA: TGCGCCAGCAGCCAAGGCATTGCAGGGCTCGAAAAACTGTTTTTT
CDR3: CASSQGIAGLEKLFF
size: few
J: TRBJ1-4
V: TRBV4-1
D: .

DNA: TGTGCCAGCAGCGCACACACAGGGACTGGAAACACCATATATTTT
CDR3: CASSAHTGTGNTIYF
size: .
J: TRBJ1-3
V: TRBV9
D: .

DNA: TGTGCCAGTCACCCCAGCGGGGCTAACTATGGCTACACCTTC
CDR3: CASHPSGANYGYTF
size: .
J: TRBJ1-2
V: TRBV19
D: .

DNA: TGTGCCAGTAGGAGGGACACTTTCACAGATACGCAGTATTTT
CDR3: CASRRDTFTDTQYF
size: .
J: TRBJ2-3
V: TRBV19
D: .

DNA: TGCGCCAGCAGCTTGAATCTCCAAGGGACAGCGAGCTCCTACGAGCAGTACTTC
CDR3: CASSLNLQGTASSYEQYF
size: .
J: TRBJ2-7
V: TRBV5-1
D: TRBD1

DNA: TGTGCCAGTAGTCGGTCACCTCCCATGAACACTGAAGCTTTCTTT
CDR3: CASSRSPPMNTEAFF
size: .
J: TRBJ1-1
V: TRBV19
D: .

DNA: TGTGCCAGCAGCTTACGAGGGGGCACTGAAGCTTTCTTT
CDR3: CASSLRGGTEAFF
size: .
J: TRBJ1-1
V: TRBV7-2
D: .

DNA: TGTGCCAGTAGTGACAGGGGCCCCAGCAATCAGCCCCAGCATTTT
CDR3: CASSDRGPSNQPQHF
size: .
J: TRBJ1-5
V: TRBV19
D: TRBD1

DNA: TGTGCCAGCAGCCGACAGGGGATTGCCTACGAGCAGTACTTC
CDR3: CASSRQGIAYEQYF
size: once
J: TRBJ2-7
V: TRBV9
D: TRBD1

DNA: TGTGCCAGCAGGAGCTCCTACAATGAGCAGTTCTTC
CDR3: CASRSSYNEQFF
size: .
J: TRBJ2-1
V: TRBV6-5
D: .

DNA: TGTGCCAGCAGCCAAGGAACCCACAGCAACAACTATGGCTACACCTTC
CDR3: CASSQGTHSNNYGYTF
size: once
J: TRBJ1-2
V: TRBV4-2
D: .

DNA: TGTGCCAGCAGCTTAGAGTTCGCAGGAACTAATGAAAAACTGTTTTTT
CDR3: CASSLEFAGTNEKLFF
size: .
J: TRBJ1-4
V: TRBV7-6
D: .

DNA: TGTGCCAGCAGCTTAGAGCAGGGAGTAGCGGGGGGTGAATACAATGAGCAGTTCTTC
CDR3: CASSLEQGVAGGEYNEQFF
size: .
J: TRBJ2-1
V: TRBV7-8
D: TRBD2

DNA: TGTGCCAGCAGAAGGGACAGCAACTATGGCTACACCTTC
CDR3: CASRRDSNYGYTF
size: once
J: TRBJ1-2
V: TRBV2
D: TRBD1

DNA: TGTGCCAGCAGTCGACTCCGGGACAGTACCATGCATTTT
CDR3: CASSRLRDSTMHF
size: .
J: TRBJ1-5
V: TRBV6-5
D: TRBD1

DNA: TGTGCCAGCAGCTCCGGGACAGGGTTCACTGGCTACACCTTC
CDR3: CASSSGTGFTGYTF
size: .
J: TRBJ1-2
V: TRBV5-4
D: TRBD1

DNA: TGTGCCAGCAGTGCCCCGGTGACAGTGAACTATGGCTACACCTTC
CDR3: CASSAPVTVNYGYTF
size: .
J: TRBJ1-2
V: TRBV2
D: .

DNA: TGTGCCAGCAGTGAATCCGAGGGCCCCTACGAGCAGTACTTC
CDR3: CASSESEGPYEQYF
size: .
J: TRBJ2-7
V: TRBV25-1
D: .

DNA: TGTGCCAGCAGGGAGCAGGGGCACTATGGCTACACCTTC
CDR3: CASREQGHYGYTF
size: .
J: TRBJ1-2
V: TRBV6-5
D: .

DNA: TGTGCCAGCAGCAAAACAGTTAACTATGGCTACACCTTC
CDR3: CASSKTVNYGYTF
size: few
J: TRBJ1-2
V: TRBV7-3
D: .

DNA: TGCGCCAGCAGCCAAGATAGAAGGAGAGACAATGAGCAGTTCTTC
CDR3: CASSQDRRRDNEQFF
size: .
J: TRBJ2-1
V: TRBV4-1
D: .

DNA: TGCGCCAGCAGCTACCGACTAGGATTCCGCTACGAGCAGTACTTC
CDR3: CASSYRLGFRYEQYF
size: .
J: TRBJ2-7
V: TRBV4-1
D: .

DNA: TGTGCCAGCAGCCCCAGGGGGCTCACAGATACGCAGTATTTT
CDR3: CASSPRGLTDTQYF
size: .
J: TRBJ2-3
V: TRBV5-4
D: TRBD1

DNA: TGTGCCAGCAGGGACAGGGCTTACGAGCAGTACTTC
CDR3: CASRDRAYEQYF
size: .
J: TRBJ2-7
V: TRBV2
D: TRBD1

DNA: TGTGCCAGCAGCCACGGGGGGGCCCGGGGTTACAATGAGCAGTTCTTC
CDR3: CASSHGGARGYNEQFF
size: .
J: TRBJ2-1
V: TRBV7-9
D: TRBD2

DNA: TGTGCCAGCAGCTTAGGTCTAGCGGACAACACCGGGGAGCTGTTTTTT
CDR3: CASSLGLADNTGELFF
size: .
J: TRBJ2-2
V: TRBV11-1
D: TRBD2

DNA: TGCGCCAGCAGCCAAGACCCCGGGACAGCCTACGAGCAGTACTTC
CDR3: CASSQDPGTAYEQYF
size: .
J: TRBJ2-7
V: TRBV4-3
D: TRBD1

DNA: TGTGCCAGTAGTGGGTCAGGGGGCTCTGGGGGCTACACCTTC
CDR3: CASSGSGGSGGYTF
size: .
J: TRBJ1-2
V: TRBV19
D: TRBD1

DNA: TGCGCCAGCAGCTTGGCTCAAGAGACCCAGTACTTC
CDR3: CASSLAQETQYF
size: .
J: TRBJ2-5
V: TRBV5-1
D: .

DNA: TGTGCCAGCAGCAAAGTACCTACCTACAATGAGCAGTTCTTC
CDR3: CASSKVPTYNEQFF
size: once
J: TRBJ2-1
V: TRBV21-1
D: .

DNA: TGTGCCAGCAGCGTACGGGACAGCGCAAATGAGCAGTTCTTC
CDR3: CASSVRDSANEQFF
size: .
J: TRBJ2-1
V: TRBV7-3
D: TRBD1

DNA: TGTGCCAGCAGTTTAACAGGGGGCAATCAGCCCCAGCATTTT
CDR3: CASSLTGGNQPQHF
size: .
J: TRBJ1-5
V: TRBV27
D: TRBD1

DNA: TGTGCCAGCAGTGAGGACACTTATAATTCACCCCTCCACTTT
CDR3: CASSEDTYNSPLHF
size: once
J: TRBJ1-6
V: TRBV2
D: .

DNA: TGCGCCAGCAGCCGAGCCCAGGGTTATGAGGAGCTGTTTTTT
CDR3: CASSRAQGYEELFF
size: .
J: TRBJ2-2
V: TRBV4-1
D: .

DNA: TGCGCCAGCAGCTTGGGGCTAGCGGGAGTGGAGACCCAGTACTTC
CDR3: CASSLGLAGVETQYF
size: few
J: TRBJ2-5
V: TRBV5-1
D: TRBD2

DNA: TGTGCCAGCAGCAAGGACAGGGAAACACAAGAGACCCAGTACTTC
CDR3: CASSKDRETQETQYF
size: once
J: TRBJ2-5
V: TRBV5-4
D: TRBD1

DNA: TGTGCCAGCAGCTTATACAGGGAGAATGAGCAGTTCTTC
CDR3: CASSLYRENEQFF
size: once
J: TRBJ2-1
V: TRBV7-9
D: .

DNA: TGTGCCAGCAGCACAGGGGACTACAATGAGCAGTTCTTC
CDR3: CASSTGDYNEQFF
size: .
J: TRBJ2-1
V: TRBV6-4
D: TRBD1

DNA: TGCGCCAGCCCCAGCTGGGCCGACCGGGGCACCGGGGAGCTGTTTTTT
CDR3: CASPSWADRGTGELFF
size: .
J: TRBJ2-2
V: TRBV10-1
D: .

DNA: TGTGCCAGCCGCCGGGGCAGGGGGCTTGGGGGCCAAGAGACCCAGTACTTC
CDR3: CASRRGRGLGGQETQYF
size: .
J: TRBJ2-5
V: TRBV28
D: TRBD1

DNA: TGTGCCAGCAGCTTGGGTTATAGCGGGAAGCAGTTCTTC
CDR3: CASSLGYSGKQFF
size: .
J: TRBJ2-1
V: TRBV5-4
D: TRBD2

DNA: TGTGCCAGCAGCTTAAGCAGGGGATTCGGGGAGACCCAGTACTTC
CDR3: CASSLSRGFGETQYF
size: .
J: TRBJ2-5
V: TRBV11-3
D: .

DNA: TGCGCCAGCAGCCAAGGTTTCCCACCCGGGACAGGCTCCCTCATGAACACTGAAGCTTTCTTT
CDR3: CASSQGFPPGTGSLMNTEAFF
size: .
J: TRBJ1-1
V: TRBV4-3
D: TRBD1

DNA: TGTGCCAGCAGTTTACATCGACTAGCTCACCGCGCCACCGGGGAGCTGTTTTTT
CDR3: CASSLHRLAHRATGELFF
size: .
J: TRBJ2-2
V: TRBV28
D: TRBD2

DNA: TGTGCCAGTAGTATAGCCCTTTCGAGGACTAGCGGGGTGTACGAGCAGTACTTC
CDR3: CASSIALSRTSGVYEQYF
size: .
J: TRBJ2-7
V: TRBV19
D: TRBD2

DNA: TGTGCCAGCAGCTCGCAAGGGACGGGAGCCTACGAGCAGTACTTC
CDR3: CASSSQGTGAYEQYF
size: .
J: TRBJ2-7
V: TRBV7-2
D: .

DNA: TGTGCCAGCAGTCCTATTAGCGGGAGGGGGTTCGAGCAGTACTTC
CDR3: CASSPISGRGFEQYF
size: few
J: TRBJ2-7
V: TRBV11-2
D: TRBD2

DNA: TGTGCCAGCGGGAGCTCCTATAATTCACCCCTCCACTTT
CDR3: CASGSSYNSPLHF
size: .
J: TRBJ1-6
V: TRBV27
D: .

DNA: TGTGCCAGCAGTTCGGGGGCACCCGGGGGGAAGGCGAACACCGGGGAGCTGTTTTTT
CDR3: CASSSGAPGGKANTGELFF
size: .
J: TRBJ2-2
V: TRBV28
D: .

DNA: TGCGCCAGCAGCGTTGGTAGGGCTAGCGGGGGGGGTGAGCAGTTCTTC
CDR3: CASSVGRASGGGEQFF
size: .
J: TRBJ2-1
V: TRBV5-1
D: TRBD2

DNA: TGCAGCGTCACAGGGGCCAGCTCCTACGAGCAGTACTTC
CDR3: CSVTGASSYEQYF
size: few
J: TRBJ2-7
V: TRBV29-1
D: TRBD1

DNA: TGCGCCAGCAGCCAAGTTCGCCGGCAGGGTTTTGGCAATGAGCAGTTCTTC
CDR3: CASSQVRRQGFGNEQFF
size: .
J: TRBJ2-1
V: TRBV4-1
D: .

DNA: TGTGCCAGCAGCCGGATGACTGAGGGAGGTGGCTACACCTTC
CDR3: CASSRMTEGGGYTF
size: .
J: TRBJ1-2
V: TRBV14
D: .

DNA: TGTGCCAGCAGCCCAACGGCGGGGACAGGAGTAACAGAGACCCAGTACTTC
CDR3: CASSPTAGTGVTETQYF
size: few
J: TRBJ2-5
V: TRBV5-4
D: TRBD1

DNA: TGTGCCAGTAGTAGGCCGGGGGGGATAGGTCAGCCCCAGCATTTT
CDR3: CASSRPGGIGQPQHF
size: .
J: TRBJ1-5
V: TRBV19
D: .